This T cell receptor (beta chain) derives from a study of post-analysis software for immune sequencing data. Findings and limits, study-wide: Compared with controls, patients had more of 4 or 5 TRBV segments, including TRBV5-6, TRBV5-1 and TRBV20-1.

TCR beta libraries were prepared from cDNA with unique molecular identifiers. TCRdb fed the PCR reads into MiXCR, producing one record per CDR3 protein. Of some 370,000 distinct CDR3 sequences listed, about a third are singletons. The CDR3 length is 14 residues. V was trimmed by 0 bases and J by 3 bases, leaving 9 bases between them. Germline V gives CDR1 LGHNA, CDR2 YSLEER. This clonotype was counted between two and nine times. Its antigen is not identified. J is TRBJ2-7 and V is TRBV4-3, with no clear D. The TCR comes from a girl between 10 and 17 years old with multiple sclerosis. Source material: blood. The CDR3: CASSQDTLGYEQYF. The DNA of the CDR3 is TGCGCCAGCAGCCAAGATACCCTCGGCTACGAGCAGTACTTC.